The entry below gives a single T cell receptor (beta chain) sequence along with its context. Original methodology: Nucleated cell number was recorded as an estimate derived from reference gene primer amplification. Profiling relied on immunoSEQ multiplex PCR, and the TCRdb table lists in-frame clones only, not all of them. The DNA was the basis for D and trimming; V, J and clone size are from that table. The table records 65,000 to 75,000 clones, 65% to 90% of them present only once. CDR1 and CDR2 (germline): LGHDT, YNNKEL (reference sequence). Between the trimmed V and J ends, which lost 4 bases and 3 bases, there was a span of 13 bases. There are 14 residues in the CDR3. These data are taken from a study of blood T cell repertoires in COVID-19.

Sample: peripheral blood. The source of this sequence is a man older than 75 with acute or convalescent COVID-19. The chain uses TRBV3-1 (or the pseudogene TRBV3-2) and TRBJ2-7; D may be TRBD2 (7 bases). CDR3 nucleotides: TGTGCCAGCAGCCCGGGGGAGGGGGGCTACGAGCAGTACTTC. It is translated as CASSPGEGGYEQYF.